This T cell receptor beta chain was documented in a study of regulatory T cells in long-lasting Graves disease. For the study at large: Graves' patients with a new diagnosis had received antithyroid drugs under 3 months.

Construction of the TCR beta libraries employed iRepertoire HTBI primers in conjunction with Arm-PCR of CDR3 regions. TCRdb fed the multiplex PCR reads into MiXCR, producing one record per CDR3 protein. Among some 460,000 distinct CDR3 sequences listed, around 15% were seen once. The V gene's germline CDR1 is SEHNR and CDR2 FQNEAQ (reference sequence). The CDR3 spans 13 residues. Germline trimming cut 7 bases from V and 9 bases from J; bases unmatched to any gene: 6. Time point defined: newly diagnosed GD, antithyroid drugs for less than 3 months. Extracted PBMC RNA gave rise to the TCR library. This clonotype came up many times. Separately, the same data were catalogued under a study of T cells in Graves' hyperthyroidism and ophthalmopathy.

This sequence joins TRBV7-9 and TRBJ1-6; 7 nucleotides align to TRBD1. The TCR comes from a man in his forties with Graves disease. Material: peripheral blood mononuclear cells (PBMCs), obtained at new diagnosis, from a patient treated with antithyroid drugs. Here the CDR3 DNA reads TGTGCCAGCACCCGACAGGGAGTTTCACCCCTCCACTTT. This encodes CASTRQGVSPLHF.